These 2 T cell receptor beta chains originate from one sample sequenced in a study of T cell responses to AZD1222 COVID-19 vaccine. Only in-frame clones appear in the TCRdb table, and some are missing; sequencing was by immunoSEQ multiplex PCR. The sample lists about 140,000 clones, about 86% occurring once. Sequencing was performed on peripheral blood, taken 28 days after the second AZD1222 dose. The receptors stem from an adult who received the AZD1222 COVID-19 vaccine.

The V and J genes are TRBV9 and TRBJ1-3; D ambiguous. Germline V gene sequence: CDR1 SGDLS, CDR2 YYNGEE. The CDR3 covers 14 residues. Trimming removed 3 bases from V and 4 bases from J, with 11 bases in between. CDR3 bases: TGTGCCAGCAGCGCGTTTATAGGAGGAAACACCATATATTTT. Translating gives CASSAFIGGNTIYF. The complete variable domain, with remaining parts taken from reference TRBV9 and TRBJ1-3, reads DSGVTQTPKHLITATGQRVTLRCSPRSGDLSVYWYQQSLDQGLQFLIQYYNGEERAKGNILERFSAQQFPDLHSELNLSSLELGDSALYFCASSAFIGGNTIYFGEGSWLTVV.

The gene calls are TRBV6-5 and TRBJ1-6; D gene uncertain. From germline, CDR1 is MNHEY and CDR2 SVGAGI. Trimming removed 8 bases from V and 14 bases from J, with 22 bases in between. The CDR3 has 14 residues. The CDR3: CASANGRVESTLHF. DNA for the CDR3: TGTGCCAGCGCTAACGGGAGAGTCGAATCCACCCTCCACTTT.